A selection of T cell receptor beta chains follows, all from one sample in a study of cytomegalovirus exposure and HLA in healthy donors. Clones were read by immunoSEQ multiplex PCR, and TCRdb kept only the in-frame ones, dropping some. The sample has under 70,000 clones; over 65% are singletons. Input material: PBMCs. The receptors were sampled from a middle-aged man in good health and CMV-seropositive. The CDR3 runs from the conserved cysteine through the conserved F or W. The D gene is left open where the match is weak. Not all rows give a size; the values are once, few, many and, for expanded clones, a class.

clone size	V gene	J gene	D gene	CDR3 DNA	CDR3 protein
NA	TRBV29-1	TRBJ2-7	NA	TGCAGCGTTGAAGATAGGAGGGGATCGGACGAGCAGTACTTC	CSVEDRRGSDEQYF
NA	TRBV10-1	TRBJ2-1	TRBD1	TGCGCCAGCAGTCCCGGGACAGGGGCGAACAATGAGCAGTTCTTC	CASSPGTGANNEQFF
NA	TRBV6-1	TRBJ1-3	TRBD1	TGTGCCAGCCTTGACAGGGTATGGAACACCATATATTTT	CASLDRVWNTIYF
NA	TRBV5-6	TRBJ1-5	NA	TGTGCCAGCAGCTTACCTCAGGGGAATCAGCCCCAGCATTTT	CASSLPQGNQPQHF
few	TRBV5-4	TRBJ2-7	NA	TGTGCCAGCAGCTTGGCGGTGGAGCCTAGGGAGCAGTACTTC	CASSLAVEPREQYF
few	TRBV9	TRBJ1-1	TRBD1	TGTGCCAGCAGCGTAGAAGGGACAGGGTCACCGAACACTGAAGCTTTCTTT	CASSVEGTGSPNTEAFF
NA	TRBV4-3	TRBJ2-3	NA	TGCGCCAGCAGCCAAGAAATATTTTGGCAGGGCAGCACAGATACGCAGTATTTT	CASSQEIFWQGSTDTQYF
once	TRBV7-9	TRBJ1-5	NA	TGTGCCAGCAGCTTACAGGGTGCGGGCAATCAGCCCCAGCATTTT	CASSLQGAGNQPQHF
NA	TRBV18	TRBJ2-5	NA	TGTGCCAGCTCACAGGCAGGCCGCCAAGAGACCCAGTACTTC	CASSQAGRQETQYF
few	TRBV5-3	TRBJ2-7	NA	TGTGCCAGAAGCTGCGGCCCCTACGAGCAGTACTTC	CARSCGPYEQYF
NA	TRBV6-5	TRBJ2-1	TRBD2	TGTGCCAGCAGGAGGACTAGGGTAGGCAATGAGCAGTTCTTC	CASRRTRVGNEQFF
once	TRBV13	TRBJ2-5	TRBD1	TGTGCCAGCAGCCACAGGGGGCAGGGACAAGAGACCCAGTACTTC	CASSHRGQGQETQYF
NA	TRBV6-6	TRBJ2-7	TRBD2	TGTGCCAGCAGTCGAGCCCGGACTAGCGGCTCCTACGAGCAGTACTTC	CASSRARTSGSYEQYF
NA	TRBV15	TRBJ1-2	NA	TGTGCCACCAGCAGAGTAACAGACTATGGCTACACCTTC	CATSRVTDYGYTF
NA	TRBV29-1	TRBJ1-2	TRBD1	TGCAGCGTCACAGCGGACAGGGGGTATGGCTACACCTTC	CSVTADRGYGYTF
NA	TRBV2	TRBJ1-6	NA	TGTGCCAGCAGTGAAGGGCAGTTTAATTCACCCCTCCACTTT	CASSEGQFNSPLHF
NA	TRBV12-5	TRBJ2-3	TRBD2	TGTGCTAGTGGTTCACGGGGGGACTACACAGATACGCAGTATTTT	CASGSRGDYTDTQYF
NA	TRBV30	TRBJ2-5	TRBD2	TGTGCCTGGAGTGGCGCGGGGGGGCGGGTGGAGACCCAGTACTTC	CAWSGAGGRVETQYF
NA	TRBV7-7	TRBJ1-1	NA	TGTGCTAGCAGCTCGGGACAAAACACTGAAGCTTTCTTT	CASSSGQNTEAFF
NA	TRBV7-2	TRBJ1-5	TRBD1	TGTGCCAGCAGCTTAAGACAGGGTAGTCAGCCCCAGCATTTT	CASSLRQGSQPQHF
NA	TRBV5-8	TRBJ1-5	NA	TGTGCCAGCAGCTTGTTGGGGAGGAGCAATCAGCCCCAGCATTTT	CASSLLGRSNQPQHF
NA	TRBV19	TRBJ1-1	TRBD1	TGTGCCAGTAGTATAGATTTCTACAGGGGGCACACTGAAGCTTTCTTT	CASSIDFYRGHTEAFF
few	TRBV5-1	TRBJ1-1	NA	TGCGCCAGCAGCCCTCCGGGGACAATGAAGAACACTGAAGCTTTCTTT	CASSPPGTMKNTEAFF
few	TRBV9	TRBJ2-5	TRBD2	TGTGCCAGCAGCGTGGGTCTACTAGCGGGGGGGCCGGAGACCCAGTACTTC	CASSVGLLAGGPETQYF
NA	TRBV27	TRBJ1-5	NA	TGTGCCAGCAGTTTACATAGCAATCAGCCCCAGCATTTT	CASSLHSNQPQHF
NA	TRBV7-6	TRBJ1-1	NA	TGTGCCAGCAGCGCGGACACGAACACTGAAGCTTTCTTT	CASSADTNTEAFF